A selection of T cell receptor beta chains follows, all from one sample in a study of identical twins. Using its own MiXCR run on the 5' RACE reads, TCRdb lists one record per CDR3 protein. The table includes 450,000 or so distinct CDR3 sequences, approximately 24% detected once. The data also belong to a second study, concerning T cells expressing NK-cell markers.

The specimen was CD4+ T cells sorted from blood. Receptor source: a woman under 30 in good health. Each CDR3 is given with its conserved first and last residue. Each record gives: V gene, D gene, J gene, clone size, CDR3 DNA, CDR3 protein. D genes are given only for firm matches. Part of the rows lack a size; the others show once, few, many or a class for expanded clones.

V: TRBV19; D: TRBD2; J: TRBJ2-3; size: NA; DNA: TGTGCCAGTAGTATACGAGCCAGCGGGAGAACAGATACGCAGTATTTT; CDR3: CASSIRASGRTDTQYF
V: TRBV18; D: TRBD1; J: TRBJ2-2; size: few; DNA: TGTGCCAGCTCACCACTGGGGACAGACTACACCGGGGAGCTGTTTTTT; CDR3: CASSPLGTDYTGELFF
V: TRBV20-1; D: TRBD2; J: TRBJ2-3; size: few; DNA: TGCAGTGCTAGTATAGCGGGGGGCCGGGATACGCAGTATTTT; CDR3: CSASIAGGRDTQYF
V: TRBV5-1; D: TRBD1; J: TRBJ2-4; size: NA; DNA: TGCGCCAGCAGCTTGGACGCAGGGGGCCGGGGAAACATTCAGTACTTC; CDR3: CASSLDAGGRGNIQYF
V: TRBV11-3; D: TRBD1; J: TRBJ2-3; size: few; DNA: TGTGCCAGCAGCCCTCGGACAGGGGGGTTCGCAGATACGCAGTATTTT; CDR3: CASSPRTGGFADTQYF
V: TRBV19; D: TRBD2; J: TRBJ2-1; size: few; DNA: TGTGCCAGTAGTATACTAGCGGGAGACTACAATGAGCAGTTCTTC; CDR3: CASSILAGDYNEQFF
V: TRBV20-1; D: TRBD2; J: TRBJ2-5; size: few; DNA: TGCAGTGCTGCGACTAGCGGGGGAAAGACCCAGTACTTC; CDR3: CSAATSGGKTQYF
V: TRBV7-3; D: TRBD1; J: TRBJ2-3; size: few; DNA: TGTGCCAGCAGCCGGGACAGGGGAATCGGCACAGATACGCAGTATTTT; CDR3: CASSRDRGIGTDTQYF
V: TRBV7-2; D: TRBD1; J: TRBJ2-6; size: few; DNA: TGTGCCAGCAGCTTAAGAGAGGGGGCTTCTGGGGCCAACGTCCTGACTTTC; CDR3: CASSLREGASGANVLTF
V: TRBV5-4; D: NA; J: TRBJ2-1; size: few; DNA: TGTGCCAGCAGCATGGACAGCCCCAATGAGCAGTTCTTC; CDR3: CASSMDSPNEQFF
V: TRBV7-9; D: NA; J: TRBJ2-5; size: NA; DNA: TGTGCCAGCAGCCCCGCTCGGACGGCTCCCGGCCAAGAGACCCAGTACTTC; CDR3: CASSPARTAPGQETQYF
V: TRBV7-9; D: NA; J: TRBJ1-1; size: few; DNA: TGTGCCAGCAGCACGGACGCGAACACTGAAGCTTTCTTT; CDR3: CASSTDANTEAFF
V: TRBV4-3; D: NA; J: TRBJ2-3; size: NA; DNA: TGCGCCAGCAGCCAAGATCGGTGGTCAGATACGCAGTATTTT; CDR3: CASSQDRWSDTQYF
V: TRBV7-9; D: NA; J: TRBJ2-1; size: NA; DNA: TGTGCCAGCAGCAACGGTTACGGGAACGAAAGGTATGAGCAGTTCTTC; CDR3: CASSNGYGNERYEQFF
V: TRBV7-8; D: NA; J: TRBJ2-7; size: NA; DNA: TGTGCCAGCAGCCCGAATCTTCACGAGCAGTACTTC; CDR3: CASSPNLHEQYF
V: TRBV6-2/TRBV6-3; D: NA; J: TRBJ1-1; size: NA; DNA: TGTGCCAGCAGTTATGGAGGACGTCAAGCTTTCTTT; CDR3: CASSYGGRQAFF
V: TRBV6-2/TRBV6-3; D: TRBD1; J: TRBJ2-5; size: NA; DNA: TGTGCCAGCAGTTACTCCCGGGGACAGGCCGAAGGGACCCAGTACTTC; CDR3: CASSYSRGQAEGTQYF
V: TRBV7-2; D: TRBD2; J: TRBJ2-1; size: few; DNA: TGTGCCAGCAGCCGAATCCGCGGGGAGGGGGAGCAGTTCTTC; CDR3: CASSRIRGEGEQFF
V: TRBV6-4; D: NA; J: TRBJ1-6; size: few; DNA: TGTGCCAGCAGTGGATCGGGGAACTTAAATTCACCCCTCCACTTT; CDR3: CASSGSGNLNSPLHF
V: TRBV5-5; D: NA; J: TRBJ2-3; size: NA; DNA: TGTGCCAGCAGCTTAAGGAGGCGAGAGGATACGCAGTATTTT; CDR3: CASSLRRREDTQYF
V: TRBV15; D: NA; J: TRBJ1-1; size: NA; DNA: TGTGCCACCAGCAGAGAAGGGTCCGGAGTGAGGACTTTCTTT; CDR3: CATSREGSGVRTFF
V: TRBV4-2; D: NA; J: TRBJ1-2; size: few; DNA: TGTGCCAGCAGCCATCTTAAGGGTGGCTACACCTTC; CDR3: CASSHLKGGYTF
V: TRBV5-1; D: TRBD2; J: TRBJ2-3; size: few; DNA: TGCGCCAGCAGCTTGACGGGGGGGCGAGATACGCAGTATTTT; CDR3: CASSLTGGRDTQYF
V: TRBV6-5; D: NA; J: TRBJ2-5; size: NA; DNA: TGTGCCAGCAGTTACACGACAGGTTCGGGAGAGACCCAGTACTTC; CDR3: CASSYTTGSGETQYF
V: TRBV20-1; D: TRBD1; J: TRBJ1-2; size: NA; DNA: TGCAGCCCCCATATACAGGGGTCCTATGGCTACACCTTC; CDR3: CSPHIQGSYGYTF
V: TRBV6-5; D: NA; J: TRBJ2-5; size: many; DNA: TGTGCCAGCAGTTACTCGACGGTTCGGGAGACCCAGTACTTC; CDR3: CASSYSTVRETQYF
V: TRBV18; D: TRBD2; J: TRBJ2-1; size: NA; DNA: TGTGCCAGCTCGAATTTTAAGCGGGGGCTTTACAATGAGCAGTTCTTC; CDR3: CASSNFKRGLYNEQFF
V: TRBV5-1; D: NA; J: TRBJ2-1; size: few; DNA: TGCGCCAGCTCAAGTTGGGGTGACAATGAGCAGTTCTTC; CDR3: CASSSWGDNEQFF
V: TRBV12-3/TRBV12-4; D: NA; J: TRBJ1-2; size: NA; DNA: TGTGCCAGCGGGGGGGTCCCTAACTATGGCTACACCTTC; CDR3: CASGGVPNYGYTF
V: TRBV20-1; D: NA; J: TRBJ2-5; size: NA; DNA: TGCAGTGCTCCCCGCAACGCCGAGGAGACCCAGTACTTC; CDR3: CSAPRNAEETQYF
V: TRBV20-1; D: NA; J: TRBJ2-3; size: NA; DNA: TGCAGTGCTACTAGGTCTACAGATACGCAGTATTTT; CDR3: CSATRSTDTQYF
V: TRBV7-2; D: NA; J: TRBJ1-5; size: NA; DNA: TGTGCCAGCAGCTTAAGGCCTCTTGGCAATCAGCCCCAGCATTTT; CDR3: CASSLRPLGNQPQHF
V: TRBV9; D: TRBD1; J: TRBJ2-1; size: NA; DNA: TGTGCCAGCAGCGGACAGGGTTGGCATGAGCAGTTCTTC; CDR3: CASSGQGWHEQFF
V: TRBV20-1; D: TRBD2; J: TRBJ2-1; size: few; DNA: TGCAGTGCTAAGCTGGGAGCGGGGAATGAGCAGTTCTTC; CDR3: CSAKLGAGNEQFF
V: TRBV10-3; D: NA; J: TRBJ1-3; size: few; DNA: TGTGCCATCAGTGAGTCGAAGAGCTCTGGAAACACCATATATTTT; CDR3: CAISESKSSGNTIYF
V: TRBV10-3; D: TRBD2; J: TRBJ2-7; size: NA; DNA: TGTGCCATCAGTCAACCTCGAGGCGGGGGGGCATACGAGCAGTACTTC; CDR3: CAISQPRGGGAYEQYF
V: TRBV3-1; D: NA; J: TRBJ2-5; size: few; DNA: TGTGCCAGCAGCCAAGAGGTCGCAGCCCTAGAGACCCAGTACTTC; CDR3: CASSQEVAALETQYF
V: TRBV29-1; D: TRBD1; J: TRBJ2-1; size: NA; DNA: TGCAGCGTTGATTCGGGGACAGGGCTCCATGAGCAGTTCTTC; CDR3: CSVDSGTGLHEQFF
V: TRBV12-3/TRBV12-4; D: NA; J: TRBJ1-3; size: few; DNA: TGTGCCAGCAGTTTTCGTAAGACCCGACAGTATCACTCTGGAAACACCATATATTTT; CDR3: CASSFRKTRQYHSGNTIYF
V: TRBV19; D: NA; J: TRBJ2-7; size: few; DNA: TGTGCCAGTAGTCAAGGACAAAGAGAGCAGTACTTC; CDR3: CASSQGQREQYF
V: TRBV20-1; D: NA; J: TRBJ2-4; size: few; DNA: TGCAGTGCGGCACCGAGGGAGTATCTAGCCAAAAACATTCAGTACTTC; CDR3: CSAAPREYLAKNIQYF
V: TRBV5-1; D: NA; J: TRBJ1-5; size: NA; DNA: TGCGCCAGCAGCTTGGCCCCAGGGGCGGGCGGTCAGCCCCAGCATTTT; CDR3: CASSLAPGAGGQPQHF
V: TRBV12-3/TRBV12-4; D: NA; J: TRBJ2-7; size: many; DNA: TGTGCCAGCAGTCGCCAGGGCTACGAGCAGTACTTC; CDR3: CASSRQGYEQYF
V: TRBV2; D: TRBD1; J: TRBJ2-7; size: NA; DNA: TGTGCCAGCATCCCGGGACAGAGCTTCTACGAGCAGTACTTC; CDR3: CASIPGQSFYEQYF
V: TRBV5-1; D: TRBD1; J: TRBJ2-7; size: few; DNA: TGCGCCAGCAGCACCGGGACAGTGTCCTACGAGCAGTACTTC; CDR3: CASSTGTVSYEQYF
V: TRBV12-5; D: TRBD2; J: TRBJ2-1; size: NA; DNA: TGTGCTAGTGGTTTGGACGGGAGCGGGAGCAATGAGCAGTTCTTC; CDR3: CASGLDGSGSNEQFF
V: TRBV20-1; D: NA; J: TRBJ2-7; size: few; DNA: TGCAGTGCTTATAACTACGAGCAGTACTTC; CDR3: CSAYNYEQYF
V: TRBV5-4; D: TRBD2; J: TRBJ2-3; size: NA; DNA: TGTGCCAGCAGCGAGCCCGGGAGGGCCCCAGATACGCAGTATTTT; CDR3: CASSEPGRAPDTQYF
V: TRBV12-3/TRBV12-4; D: NA; J: TRBJ2-5; size: many; DNA: TGTGCCAGCAGGGCTGAAGATCTGGCCCAGTACTTC; CDR3: CASRAEDLAQYF
V: TRBV7-9; D: TRBD1; J: TRBJ2-1; size: NA; DNA: TGTGCCAGCACCTTACCCGGGACAGGGTTTAACCTTAATGAGCAGTTCTTC; CDR3: CASTLPGTGFNLNEQFF
V: TRBV6-1; D: NA; J: TRBJ2-3; size: NA; DNA: TGTGCCACCGGTGGGGTTACAGATACGCAGTATTTT; CDR3: CATGGVTDTQYF
V: TRBV5-6; D: TRBD2; J: TRBJ2-3; size: few; DNA: TGTGCCAGCAGCTTGCCGCCTAGCGGGAGCACAGATACGCAGTATTTT; CDR3: CASSLPPSGSTDTQYF
V: TRBV24-1; D: NA; J: TRBJ2-1; size: NA; DNA: TGTGCCACCAGCGACCGGAGGCTGACTGAGCAGTTCTTC; CDR3: CATSDRRLTEQFF
V: TRBV11-2; D: NA; J: TRBJ2-1; size: few; DNA: TGTGCCAGCAGCCCTCGACCCGGACCCGACAATGAGCAGTTCTTC; CDR3: CASSPRPGPDNEQFF
V: TRBV5-1; D: NA; J: TRBJ2-7; size: once; DNA: TGCGCCAGCAGCTTGGCGGCAGGGCCCCCCTACGAGCAGTACTTC; CDR3: CASSLAAGPPYEQYF
V: TRBV20-1; D: TRBD2; J: TRBJ2-3; size: NA; DNA: TGCAGTGCTAGAGATCTGGGACTAGCGGCCACAGATACGCAGTATTTT; CDR3: CSARDLGLAATDTQYF
V: TRBV14; D: NA; J: TRBJ1-6; size: NA; DNA: TGTGCCAGCAGCCTCATTCAATTTAACTCACCCCTCCACTTT; CDR3: CASSLIQFNSPLHF
V: TRBV4-1; D: TRBD1; J: TRBJ2-5; size: few; DNA: TGCGCCAGCAGCCAAGTAGGGACAGGGGGAGGAGAGACCCAGTACTTC; CDR3: CASSQVGTGGGETQYF
V: TRBV27; D: NA; J: TRBJ2-6; size: few; DNA: TGTGCCAGCAGTTTATTAGACTCTGGGGCCAACGTCCTGACTTTC; CDR3: CASSLLDSGANVLTF